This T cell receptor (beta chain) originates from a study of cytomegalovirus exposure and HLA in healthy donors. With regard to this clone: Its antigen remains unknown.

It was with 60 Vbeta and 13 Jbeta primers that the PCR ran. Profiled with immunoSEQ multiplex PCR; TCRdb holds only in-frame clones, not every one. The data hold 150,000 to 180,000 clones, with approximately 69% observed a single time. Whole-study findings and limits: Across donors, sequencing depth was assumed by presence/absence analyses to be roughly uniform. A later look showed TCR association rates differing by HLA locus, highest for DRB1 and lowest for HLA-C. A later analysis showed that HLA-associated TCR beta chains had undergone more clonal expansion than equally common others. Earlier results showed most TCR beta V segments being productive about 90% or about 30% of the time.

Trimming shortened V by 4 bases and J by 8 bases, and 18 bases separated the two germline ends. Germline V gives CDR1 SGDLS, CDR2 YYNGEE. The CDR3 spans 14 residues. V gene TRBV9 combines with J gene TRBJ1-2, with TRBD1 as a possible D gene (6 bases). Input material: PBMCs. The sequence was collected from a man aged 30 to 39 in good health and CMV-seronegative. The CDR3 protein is CASSPSTGGVGYTF. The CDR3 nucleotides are TGTGCCAGCAGCCCATCGACAGGAGGTGTCGGCTACACCTTC.